This T cell receptor (beta chain) comes out of a study of T cells after yellow fever vaccination. After removal of 4 bases from V and 5 bases from J, the junction contained 13 bases not matched to a gene. The germline gives CDR1 MNHEY, CDR2 SMNVEV (reference sequence). This CDR3 spans 16 amino acids. This clonotype was counted a few times. Its antigen remains unidentified. Using its own MiXCR run on the 5' RACE reads, TCRdb lists one record per CDR3 protein. The sample has just under 600,000 distinct CDR3 sequences, 13% seen once. Study findings and constraints: Boosting was followed by the reappearance of most primary-vaccination clones (roughly 95% CD4, 70% to 90% CD8). Abundant clonotypes from the bulk population could have been carried over as contaminants into FACS-sorted repertoires.

The source was PBMCs, collected on the day of the yellow fever booster vaccination. The chain employs TRBV27 and TRBJ1-1, with 7 bases aligning to TRBD1. The source is a man aged 25-45 years who received the YFV17D yellow fever vaccine. The chain's CDR3 is CASSSGRQGRFTEAFF. CDR3 nucleotides: TGTGCCAGCAGTTCGGGAAGACAGGGCAGATTTACTGAAGCTTTCTTT.